Listed below are T cell receptor beta chains from one sample, sequenced in a study of blood T cell repertoires in COVID-19. Sequencing used immunoSEQ multiplex PCR; TCRdb keeps in-frame clones, though not all of them. The table shows under 250,000 clones, with around 88% occurring only once. The material sequenced was peripheral blood. The receptors shown here come from a woman aged 25 to 39 with COVID-19, enrolled during active disease. CDR3s include the opening cysteine and the closing phenylalanine or tryptophan. D genes are given only for firm matches. The size entry is marked missing in some rows and otherwise reads once, few, many or a size class.

CDR3nt,CDR3aa,v_gene,abundance,d_gene,j_gene
TGTGCCAGCAGCGTACAGGGGGCTAATGAAGCTTTCTTT,CASSVQGANEAFF,TRBV5-4,NA,TRBD1,TRBJ1-1
TGTGCCAGCAGCTTGAACGGCAGGTCCGGGAGGAGTGGGGAGACCCAGTACTTC,CASSLNGRSGRSGETQYF,TRBV5-5,NA,TRBD2,TRBJ2-5
TGTGCCAGCAGCCAAGTAGCGGGAGGCGCGAACAATGAGCAGTTCTTC,CASSQVAGGANNEQFF,TRBV14,once,TRBD2,TRBJ2-1
TGTGCCAGCAACAGACAGTCAACTAATGAAAAACTGTTTTTT,CASNRQSTNEKLFF,TRBV21-1,NA,NA,TRBJ1-4
TGTGCCAGCAGCTTAGCTAGCGGGGGCATCAATGAGCAGTTCTTC,CASSLASGGINEQFF,TRBV7-2,NA,TRBD2,TRBJ2-1
TGTGCCAGCAGCGTTAAGGGGACAGCCTATAATTCACCCCTCCACTTT,CASSVKGTAYNSPLHF,TRBV11-2,NA,TRBD1,TRBJ1-6
TGTGCCAGCAGTGAGGGAGGGGCTAACTATGGCTACACCTTC,CASSEGGANYGYTF,TRBV27,NA,NA,TRBJ1-2
TGTGCCAGCAGCTTATCTGGAGCGGGGGATACGCAGTATTTT,CASSLSGAGDTQYF,TRBV7-9,NA,TRBD2,TRBJ2-3
TGTGCCAGGCCACTAGCGGGGGGCCCTCAAGAGACCCAGTACTTC,CARPLAGGPQETQYF,TRBV6-5,NA,TRBD2,TRBJ2-5
TGTGCCAGTAGTAGCAGGGACTATGGCTACACCTTC,CASSSRDYGYTF,TRBV19,NA,NA,TRBJ1-2
TGTGCCAGCAACCCGGGACAGACCCCTCAAGAGACCCAGTACTTC,CASNPGQTPQETQYF,TRBV7-2,NA,TRBD1,TRBJ2-5
TGTGCCAGCAGCTTAGTGGGGGCGCCTCAGCCCCAGCATTTT,CASSLVGAPQPQHF,TRBV7-2,few,NA,TRBJ1-5
TGTGCCAGCAGCCCGCCCCCACAGGAGACCCAGTACTTC,CASSPPPQETQYF,TRBV3-1/TRBV3-2,NA,NA,TRBJ2-5
TGTGCCACCAGCAGAGACCGCGGGATGGGGTACGAGCAGTACTTC,CATSRDRGMGYEQYF,TRBV15,NA,NA,TRBJ2-7
TGTGCCAGCAACCCTAGCCAAGAGACCCAGTACTTC,CASNPSQETQYF,TRBV6-5,NA,NA,TRBJ2-5
TGTGCCAGCAGCTTGGCTATCTCCCCCTATGGCTACACCTTC,CASSLAISPYGYTF,TRBV5-4,NA,NA,TRBJ1-2
TGTGCCAGCAGCCGTTCGGGACAGGATAATTCACCCCTCCACTTT,CASSRSGQDNSPLHF,TRBV6-5,NA,TRBD1,TRBJ1-6
TGTGCCAGCAGCAACAGTAATTCGGGGGTTGAGCAGTTCTTC,CASSNSNSGVEQFF,TRBV7-2,once,NA,TRBJ2-1
TGTGCCAGCCGCCCCGGGACAGGGGGCGAAAAGACCCAGTACTTC,CASRPGTGGEKTQYF,TRBV6-5,NA,TRBD1,TRBJ2-5
TGTGCCAGCAGCCTTACTGGGGACAGGGTTTCCGGGGCCAACGTCCTGACTTTC,CASSLTGDRVSGANVLTF,TRBV7-2,NA,TRBD1,TRBJ2-6
TGTGCCAGTAGTATAGATTTAGGGGGCGGTCAGCCCCAGCATTTT,CASSIDLGGGQPQHF,TRBV19,NA,TRBD1,TRBJ1-5
TGTGCCAGCAGCCAAGATCAGGCAGGGGGAGGCTACGAGCAGTACTTC,CASSQDQAGGGYEQYF,TRBV4-2,NA,NA,TRBJ2-7